The 8 T cell receptor beta chains listed next were all sequenced from one sample in a study of blood T cells in healthy people across ages. With a J-beta primer mix and a sample-barcoded 5' primer, a second PCR ran about 7 to 12 cycles. TCRdb reprocessed the 5' RACE reads via MiXCR and lists one record per CDR3 protein. This table holds 800,000 to 1,300,000 distinct CDR3 sequences, 20% to 25% found once. These same data were also listed under a study on T cells of mothers and their children.

The source material was blood. The receptors here all came from a girl aged 2 to 9 in good health.

As for this clonotype: The junction shows a germline mismatch at one end, possibly a read error. The chain is built from TRBV15 and TRBJ1-1; 7 positions agree with TRBD1. There are 18 residues in the CDR3. Germline V gene sequence: CDR1 LNHNV, CDR2 YYDKDF (reference sequence). CDR3 DNA sequence: TGTGCCACCAGCAGGTCAGCGGTGGGGGGACAGCCGAACACTGAAGCTTCCTTT. Encoded protein: CATSRSAVGGQPNTEASF.

This clonotype has just a few counts. The junction does not match germline at one end; this may be a read error. This chain uses TRBV12-3 or TRBV12-4 with TRBJ2-5; D is perhaps TRBD2 (6 bases). The CDR3 totals 14 residues. The CDR3 bases are TGCGCCAGCAGACCGGGACTTGAGCCGGTAGAGCAGTACTTC. Translation: CASRPGLEPVEQYF.

The V gene is TRBV4-2, the J gene TRBJ2-3; TRBD2 might be the D (5 bases). The CDR3 extends over 17 amino acids. Trimming removed 6 bases from V and 4 bases from J, with 23 bases in between. CDR1 is LGHNA and CDR2 is YNFKEQ in the germline V gene. The CDR3, as DNA: TGTGCCAGCAGTCACAACAACCAAAAACTAGTCCCAGATACGCAGTATTTT. Translation gives CASSHNNQKLVPDTQYF.

This sequence joins TRBV7-6 and TRBJ2-1; D remains ambiguous. The germline CDR1 and CDR2 sequences are SGHVS and FNYEAQ. The CDR3 is 12 residues long. With 5 bases removed from V and 6 bases from J, the gap between germline ends came to 8 bases. As DNA, the CDR3 is TGTGCCAGCAGCCATCTCTCCAATGAGCAGTTCTTC. Translation gives CASSHLSNEQFF.

The chain recombines TRBV29-1 with TRBJ2-1; 7 nucleotides match TRBD2. This CDR3 is 16 amino acids long. Germline lookup yields CDR1 SQVTM and CDR2 ANQGSEA. V was pared by 6 bases and J by 0 bases, with 11 bases of the junction left unmatched. The CDR3: CSVVLLALNSYNEQFF. The CDR3 DNA follows: TGCAGCGTGGTACTACTAGCGTTAAACTCCTACAATGAGCAGTTCTTC.

This clonotype was detected a few times. The chain links TRBV9 to TRBJ2-1; TRBD2 agrees at 11 bases. Germline V CDR1 and CDR2: SGDLS, YYNGEE. This CDR3 spans 19 amino acids. With 0 bases clipped from V and 0 bases from J, the junction kept 8 bases outside the gene matches. The CDR3 reads CASSVEGTSGVSSYNEQFF. The CDR3 nucleotides read TGTGCCAGCAGCGTAGAGGGGACTAGCGGAGTCAGCTCCTACAATGAGCAGTTCTTC.

V usage is TRBV13 and J usage is TRBJ2-1; D possibly matches TRBD1 or TRBD2 (7 bases each). The CDR3 is 16 residues long. CDR1 is PRHDT, CDR2 FYEKMQ, per germline (reference sequence). V shed 5 bases and J shed 5 bases, with 19 bases lying between them. CDR3 sequence (DNA): TGTGCCAGCAGCCCCCAGGGGGGAGGGGGGGACAATGAGCAGTTCTTC. It is translated as CASSPQGGGGDNEQFF.

This clonotype was detected once. This chain connects TRBV7-2 to TRBJ2-5, with a possible D match to TRBD2 (5 bases). The J call may be in error: the DNA end matches TRBJ2-7 better. CDR1 is SGHTA and CDR2 is FQGNSA in the germline V gene. This CDR3 contains 15 residues. The CDR3 reads CASSPQSSEAYEQYF. The CDR3 coding sequence is TGTGCCAGCAGCCCCCAGAGTAGCGAAGCCTACGAGCAGTACTTC.